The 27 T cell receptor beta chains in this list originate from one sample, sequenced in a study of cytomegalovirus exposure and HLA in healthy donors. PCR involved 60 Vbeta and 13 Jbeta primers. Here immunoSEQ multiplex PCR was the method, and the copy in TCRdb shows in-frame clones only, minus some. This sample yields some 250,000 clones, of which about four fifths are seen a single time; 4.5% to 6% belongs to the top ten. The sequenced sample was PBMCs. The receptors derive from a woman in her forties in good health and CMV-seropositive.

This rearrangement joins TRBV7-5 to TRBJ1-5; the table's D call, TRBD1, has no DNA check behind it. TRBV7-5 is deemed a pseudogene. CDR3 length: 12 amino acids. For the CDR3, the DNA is TGTGTCGGGGACAGGGGGCATCAGCCCCAGCATTTT. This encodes CVGDRGHQPQHF.

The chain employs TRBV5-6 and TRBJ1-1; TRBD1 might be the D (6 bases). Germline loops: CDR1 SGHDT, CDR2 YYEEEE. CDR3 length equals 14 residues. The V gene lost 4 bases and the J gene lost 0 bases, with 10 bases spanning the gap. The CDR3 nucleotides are TGTGCCAGCAGCACGGGACATTTGAACACTGAAGCTTTCTTT. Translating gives CASSTGHLNTEAFF.

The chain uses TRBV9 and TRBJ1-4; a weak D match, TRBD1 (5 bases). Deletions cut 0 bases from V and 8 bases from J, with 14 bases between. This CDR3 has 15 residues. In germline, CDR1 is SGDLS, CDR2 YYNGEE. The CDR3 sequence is CASSVGSRVQEKLFF. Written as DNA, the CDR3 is TGTGCCAGCAGCGTAGGAAGCAGGGTTCAGGAAAAACTGTTTTTT. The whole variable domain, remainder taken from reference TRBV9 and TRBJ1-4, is DSGVTQTPKHLITATGQRVTLRCSPRSGDLSVYWYQQSLDQGLQFLIQYYNGEERAKGNILERFSAQQFPDLHSELNLSSLELGDSALYFCASSVGSRVQEKLFFGSGTQLSVL.

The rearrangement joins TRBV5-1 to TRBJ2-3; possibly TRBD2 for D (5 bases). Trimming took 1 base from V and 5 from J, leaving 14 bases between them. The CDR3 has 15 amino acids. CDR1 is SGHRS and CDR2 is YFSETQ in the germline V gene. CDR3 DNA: TGCGCCAGCAGCTTGTTCGGCGTGAGGGAAGATACGCAGTATTTT. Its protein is CASSLFGVREDTQYF.

CDR3: CASSPWTRISGDTQYF. Here the CDR3 DNA reads TGTGCCAGCAGTCCTTGGACTAGGATCTCGGGAGATACGCAGTATTTT. This chain uses TRBV27 with TRBJ2-3; TRBD2 matches at 7 bases. This CDR3 is built from 16 residues. V lost 5 bases and J lost 5; bases outside the gene matches: 13. Germline assignment: CDR1 MNHEY and CDR2 SMNVEV (reference sequence).

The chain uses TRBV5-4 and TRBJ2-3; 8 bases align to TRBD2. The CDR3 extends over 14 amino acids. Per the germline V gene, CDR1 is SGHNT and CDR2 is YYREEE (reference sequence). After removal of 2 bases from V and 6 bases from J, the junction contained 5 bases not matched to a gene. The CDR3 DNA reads TGTGCCAGCAGCTTCGGGGGGGGCAGTGATACGCAGTATTTT. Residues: CASSFGGGSDTQYF. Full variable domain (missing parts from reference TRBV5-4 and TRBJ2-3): ETGVTQSPTHLIKTRGQQVTLRCSSQSGHNTVSWYQQALGQGPQFIFQYYREEENGRGNFPPRFSGLQFPNYSSELNVNALELDDSALYLCASSFGGGSDTQYFGPGTRLTVL.

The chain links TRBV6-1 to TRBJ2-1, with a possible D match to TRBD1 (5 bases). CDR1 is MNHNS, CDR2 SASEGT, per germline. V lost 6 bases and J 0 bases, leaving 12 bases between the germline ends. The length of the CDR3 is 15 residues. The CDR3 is CASSDSFFSYNEQFF. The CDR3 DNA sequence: TGTGCCAGCAGCGACAGCTTTTTCTCCTACAATGAGCAGTTCTTC.

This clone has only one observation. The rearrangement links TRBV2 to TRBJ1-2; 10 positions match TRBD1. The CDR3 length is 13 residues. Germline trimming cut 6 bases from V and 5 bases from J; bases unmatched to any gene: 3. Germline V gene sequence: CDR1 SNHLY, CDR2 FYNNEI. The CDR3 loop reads CASRDRGRYGYTF. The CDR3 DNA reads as TGTGCCAGCAGGGACAGGGGGAGGTATGGCTACACCTTC.

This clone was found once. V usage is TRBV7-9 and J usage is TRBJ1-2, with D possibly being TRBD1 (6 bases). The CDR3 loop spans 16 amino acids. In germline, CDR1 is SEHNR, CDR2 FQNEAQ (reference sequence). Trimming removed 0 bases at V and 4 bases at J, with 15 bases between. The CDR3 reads CASSLAGRGLSYGYTF. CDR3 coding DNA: TGTGCCAGCAGCTTAGCTGGCAGGGGCCTATCCTATGGCTACACCTTC.

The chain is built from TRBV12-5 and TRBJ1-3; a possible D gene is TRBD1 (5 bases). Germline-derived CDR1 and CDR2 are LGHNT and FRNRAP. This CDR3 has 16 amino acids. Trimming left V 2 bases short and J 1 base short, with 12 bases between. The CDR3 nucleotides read TGTGCTAGTGGTTTGTCCGGGGGAGGATCTGGAAACACCATATATTTT. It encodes CASGLSGGGSGNTIYF. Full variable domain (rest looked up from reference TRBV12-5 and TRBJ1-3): DARVTQTPRHKVTEMGQEVTMRCQPILGHNTVFWYRQTMMQGLELLAYFRNRAPLDDSGMPKDRFSAEMPDATLATLKIQPSEPRDSAVYFCASGLSGGGSGNTIYFGEGSWLTVV.

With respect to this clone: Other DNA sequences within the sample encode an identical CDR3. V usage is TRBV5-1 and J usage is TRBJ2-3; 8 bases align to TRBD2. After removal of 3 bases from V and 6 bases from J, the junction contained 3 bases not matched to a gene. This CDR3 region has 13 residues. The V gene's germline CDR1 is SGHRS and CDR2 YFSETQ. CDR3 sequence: CASSSPSGDTQYF. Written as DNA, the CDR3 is TGCGCCAGCAGCTCCCCTAGCGGGGATACGCAGTATTTT.

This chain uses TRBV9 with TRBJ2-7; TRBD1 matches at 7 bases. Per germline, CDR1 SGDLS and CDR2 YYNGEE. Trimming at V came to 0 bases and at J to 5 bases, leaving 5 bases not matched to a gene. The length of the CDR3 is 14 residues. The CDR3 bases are TGTGCCAGCAGCGTAGAGACAGGGTCTCACGAGCAGTACTTC. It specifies CASSVETGSHEQYF.

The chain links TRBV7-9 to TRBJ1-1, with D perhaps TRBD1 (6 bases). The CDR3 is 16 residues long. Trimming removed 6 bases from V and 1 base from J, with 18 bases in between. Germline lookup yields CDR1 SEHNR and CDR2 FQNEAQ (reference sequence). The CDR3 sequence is CASRGGAGAQNTEAFF. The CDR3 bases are TGTGCCAGCAGAGGGGGGGCAGGGGCCCAGAACACTGAAGCTTTCTTT. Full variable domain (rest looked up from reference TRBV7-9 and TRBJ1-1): DTGVSQNPRHKITKRGQNVTFRCDPISEHNRLYWYRQTLGQGPEFLTYFQNEAQLEKSRLLSDRFSAERPKGSFSTLEIQRTEQGDSAMYLCASRGGAGAQNTEAFFGQGTRLTVV.

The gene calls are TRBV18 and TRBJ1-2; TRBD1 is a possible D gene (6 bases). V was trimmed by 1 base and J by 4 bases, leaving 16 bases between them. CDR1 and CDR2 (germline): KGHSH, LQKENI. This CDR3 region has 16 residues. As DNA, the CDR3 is TGTGCCAGCTCACCACGCCTGACAGGCGACGTCTATGGCTACACCTTC. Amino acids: CASSPRLTGDVYGYTF. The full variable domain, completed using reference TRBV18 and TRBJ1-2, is NAGVMQNPRHLVRRRGQEARLRCSPMKGHSHVYWYRQLPEEGLKFMVYLQKENIIDESGMPKERFSAEFPKEGPSILRIQQVVRGDSAAYFCASSPRLTGDVYGYTFGSGTRLTVV.

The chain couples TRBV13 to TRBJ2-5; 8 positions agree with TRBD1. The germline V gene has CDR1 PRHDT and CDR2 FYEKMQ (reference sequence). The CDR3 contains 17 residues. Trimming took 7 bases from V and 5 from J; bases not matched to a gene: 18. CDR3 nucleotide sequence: TGTGCCAGCACCCCCCCGCTTGGAGCAGGGGGCCAGGAGACCCAGTACTTC. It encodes CASTPPLGAGGQETQYF.

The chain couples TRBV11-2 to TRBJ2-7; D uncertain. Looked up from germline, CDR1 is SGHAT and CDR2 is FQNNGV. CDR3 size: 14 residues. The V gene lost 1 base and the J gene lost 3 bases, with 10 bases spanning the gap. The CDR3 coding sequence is TGTGCCAGCAGCTTAGTAATAGAGATCTACGAGCAGTACTTC. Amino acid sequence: CASSLVIEIYEQYF.

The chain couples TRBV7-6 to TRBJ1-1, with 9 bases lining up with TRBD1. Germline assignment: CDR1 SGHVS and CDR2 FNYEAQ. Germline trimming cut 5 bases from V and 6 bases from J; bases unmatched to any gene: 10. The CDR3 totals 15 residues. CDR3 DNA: TGTGCCAGCAGCCCAGGGACAGGGAGTCGGGCTGAAGCTTTCTTT. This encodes CASSPGTGSRAEAFF.

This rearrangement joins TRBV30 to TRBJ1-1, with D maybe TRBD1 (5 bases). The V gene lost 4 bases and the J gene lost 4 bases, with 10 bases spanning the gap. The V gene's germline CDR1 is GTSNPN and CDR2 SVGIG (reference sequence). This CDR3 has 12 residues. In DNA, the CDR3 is TGTGCCTGGACGGGGGGGAGCACTGAAGCTTTCTTT. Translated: CAWTGGSTEAFF.

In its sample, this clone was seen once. This CDR3 reads CASTQDRANSPLHF. The CDR3 DNA is TGTGCCAGCACCCAGGACAGAGCTAATTCACCCCTCCACTTT. The J gene is TRBJ1-6, the V gene TRBV6-5, with a weak D call TRBD1 (6 bases). V was shortened by 7 bases and J by 6 bases, with 13 bases between the two germline ends. This CDR3 has 14 residues. Germline V gives CDR1 MNHEY, CDR2 SVGAGI.

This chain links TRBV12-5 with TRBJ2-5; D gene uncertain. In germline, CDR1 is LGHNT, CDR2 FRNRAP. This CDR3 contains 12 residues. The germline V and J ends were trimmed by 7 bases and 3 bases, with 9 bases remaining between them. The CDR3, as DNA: TGTGCTAGTGATCTCAGTAAAGAGACCCAGTACTTC. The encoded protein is CASDLSKETQYF.

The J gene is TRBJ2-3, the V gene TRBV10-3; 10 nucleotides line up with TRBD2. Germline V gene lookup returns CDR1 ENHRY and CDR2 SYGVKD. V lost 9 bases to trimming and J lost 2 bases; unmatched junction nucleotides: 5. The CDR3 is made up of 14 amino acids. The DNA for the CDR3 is TGTGCCATAAGGACTAGCGGTAACACAGATACGCAGTATTTT. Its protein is CAIRTSGNTDTQYF.

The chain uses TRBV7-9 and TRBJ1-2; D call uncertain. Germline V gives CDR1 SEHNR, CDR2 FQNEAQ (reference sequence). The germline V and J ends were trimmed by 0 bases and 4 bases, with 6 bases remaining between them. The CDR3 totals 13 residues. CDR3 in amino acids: CASSLASFYGYTF. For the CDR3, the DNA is TGTGCCAGCAGCTTAGCGTCCTTCTATGGCTACACCTTC. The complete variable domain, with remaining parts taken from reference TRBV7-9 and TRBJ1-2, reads DTGVSQNPRHKITKRGQNVTFRCDPISEHNRLYWYRQTLGQGPEFLTYFQNEAQLEKSRLLSDRFSAERPKGSFSTLEIQRTEQGDSAMYLCASSLASFYGYTFGSGTRLTVV.

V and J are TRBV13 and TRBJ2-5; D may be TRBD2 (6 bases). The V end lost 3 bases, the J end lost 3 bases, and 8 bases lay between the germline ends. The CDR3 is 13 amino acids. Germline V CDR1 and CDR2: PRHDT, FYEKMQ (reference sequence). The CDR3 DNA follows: TGTGCCAGCAGCTTTTGGGGGGAAGAGACCCAGTACTTC. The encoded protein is CASSFWGEETQYF. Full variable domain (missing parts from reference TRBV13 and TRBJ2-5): AAGVIQSPRHLIKEKRETATLKCYPIPRHDTVYWYQQGPGQDPQFLISFYEKMQSDKGSIPDRFSAQQFSDYHSELNMSSLELGDSALYFCASSFWGEETQYFGPGTRLLVL.

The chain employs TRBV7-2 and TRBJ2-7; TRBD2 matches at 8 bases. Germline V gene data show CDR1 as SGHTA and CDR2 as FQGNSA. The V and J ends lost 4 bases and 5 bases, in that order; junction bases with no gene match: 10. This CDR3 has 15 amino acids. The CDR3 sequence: CASSSTLAVPHEQYF. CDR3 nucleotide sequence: TGTGCCAGCAGCTCGACACTAGCGGTCCCCCACGAGCAGTACTTC.

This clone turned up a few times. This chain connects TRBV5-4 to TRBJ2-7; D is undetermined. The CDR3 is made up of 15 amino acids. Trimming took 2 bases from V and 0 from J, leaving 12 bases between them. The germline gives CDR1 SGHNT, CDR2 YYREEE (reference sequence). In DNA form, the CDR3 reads TGTGCCAGCAGCTTCTCACCAATGAGCTCCTACGAGCAGTACTTC. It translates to CASSFSPMSSYEQYF.

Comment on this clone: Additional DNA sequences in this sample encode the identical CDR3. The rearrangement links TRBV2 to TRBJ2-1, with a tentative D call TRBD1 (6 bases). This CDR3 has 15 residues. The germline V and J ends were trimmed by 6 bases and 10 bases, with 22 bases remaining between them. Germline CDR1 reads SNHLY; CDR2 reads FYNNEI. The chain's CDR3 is CASREDGQGKGEQFF. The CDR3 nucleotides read TGTGCCAGCAGGGAGGACGGCCAGGGGAAGGGGGAGCAGTTCTTC.

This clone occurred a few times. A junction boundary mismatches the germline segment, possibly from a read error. CDR3 sequence (DNA): TGTTCCAGCAGCACAGACAGGGCGTCTGGAAACACCATATATTTT. Its translation is CSSSTDRASGNTIYF. This chain connects TRBV7-9 to TRBJ1-3; 7 bases match TRBD1. Germline V lookup: CDR1 SEHNR, CDR2 FQNEAQ (reference sequence). This CDR3 spans 15 amino acids.